This T cell receptor beta chain was recovered during a study of response to subunit inactivated influenza vaccine. The study's findings and limits: Each seasonal flu vaccination may recruit only limited new T cells, authors suggested.

TCRdb redid the calling of the RT-PCR reads with MiXCR, one entry per CDR3 protein. Among about 620,000 distinct CDR3 sequences listed, roughly 10% were seen once. Between the trimmed V and J ends, which lost 6 bases and 1 base, there was a span of 9 bases. This CDR3 comprises 14 residues. Turning to this clonotype: Antigen: not known.

The chain recombines TRBV12-3 or TRBV12-4 with TRBJ2-2; the D is unclear. This TCR was sampled from a man aged 45-60 years who received an inactivated influenza vaccine. The source material was PBMCs from blood, sampled on the day of vaccination. CDR3 sequence: CASRIPGNTGELFF. CDR3 nucleotide sequence: TGTGCCAGCAGGATTCCCGGGAACACCGGGGAGCTGTTTTTT.